The 26 T cell receptor beta chains presented below share a single source sample, sequenced in a study of CD8 T cells in Susac syndrome. RNA totalling about 0.5 to 1 ug underwent reverse transcription with random hexamers. TCRdb reprocessed the immunoSEQ multiplex PCR reads via MiXCR and lists one record per CDR3 protein. Among about 210,000 distinct CDR3 sequences listed, 94% were seen once. Sequenced sample: CD4+ T cells from PBMCs. Every receptor here comes from a human donor with Susac syndrome.

The chain links TRBV7-8 to TRBJ1-4; TRBD1 matches at 10 bases. CDR1 is SGHVS, CDR2 FQNEAQ, per germline. The CDR3 is made up of 16 amino acids. The junction had 11 bases not matched to a gene; V was cut back by 5 bases and J by 8 bases. The CDR3 reads CASSPKEDRGGEKLFF. CDR3 DNA sequence: TGTGCCAGCAGCCCCAAGGAGGACAGGGGGGGAGAAAAACTGTTTTTT.

This clonotype was detected once. The chain links TRBV7-3 to TRBJ2-3; the match to TRBD2 covers 8 bases. The CDR3 has 14 amino acids. Germline V gives CDR1 SGHTA, CDR2 FQGTGA. The V segment lost 4 bases and the J segment 2 bases; nucleotides outside the gene matches: 2. Here the CDR3 DNA reads TGTGCCAGCAGCTGGGGACTAGACACAGATACGCAGTATTTT. Protein product: CASSWGLDTDTQYF. The whole variable domain, remainder taken from reference TRBV7-3 and TRBJ2-3, is GAGVSQTPSNKVTEKGKYVELRCDPISGHTALYWYRQSLGQGPEFLIYFQGTGAADDSGLPNDRFFAVRPEGSVSTLKIQRTERGDSAVYLCASSWGLDTDTQYFGPGTRLTVL.

The rearrangement joins TRBV13 to TRBJ1-6; D is uncertain. Germline V gene data show CDR1 as PRHDT and CDR2 as FYEKMQ (reference sequence). The CDR3 runs to 13 residues. V lost 0 bases, J lost 9 bases, and 6 bases lay in between. In DNA form, the CDR3 reads TGTGCCAGCAGCTTAGGTGGAGTTTCACCCCTCCACTTT. Translated, it gives CASSLGGVSPLHF.

The chain employs TRBV2 and TRBJ2-5; TRBD2 might be the D (6 bases). CDR1 is SNHLY, CDR2 FYNNEI, per germline. The CDR3 is 13 amino acids. The V gene lost 7 bases and the J gene lost 9 bases, with 18 bases spanning the gap. CDR3 DNA: TGTGCCAGCAAGTTGGAGGGGCGGGTGGCCCAGTACTTC. It specifies CASKLEGRVAQYF.

This chain uses TRBV30 with TRBJ1-5; D gene uncertain. V was trimmed by 3 bases and J by 5 bases, leaving 11 bases between them. This CDR3 has 13 amino acids. Germline-derived CDR1 and CDR2 are GTSNPN and SVGIG (reference sequence). The CDR3: CAWRESEDQPQHF. The CDR3 nucleotides read TGTGCCTGGAGGGAGTCGGAGGATCAGCCCCAGCATTTT.

The V gene is TRBV9, the J gene TRBJ2-1, with D unresolved. V lost 2 bases and J 2 bases, leaving 11 bases between the germline ends. There are 15 residues in the CDR3. Germline values: CDR1 SGDLS, CDR2 YYNGEE. The DNA of the CDR3 is TGTGCCAGCAGCGTTTTGGCTACGCCCTACAATGAGCAGTTCTTC. Translation: CASSVLATPYNEQFF.

The V call is TRBV11-3, the J call TRBJ2-1; 9 nucleotides align to TRBD1. J gave up 4 bases and V 5 bases, and 6 bases lay outside the gene matches. The CDR3 spans 15 residues. Germline V gene sequence: CDR1 SGHNT, CDR2 YENEEA. CDR3 region: CASSPRDRAYNEQFF. The CDR3 coding sequence is TGTGCCAGCAGCCCCCGGGACAGGGCGTACAATGAGCAGTTCTTC.

The chain links TRBV29-1 to TRBJ1-1; D not resolved. V lost 3 bases to trimming and J lost 0 bases, with 5 bases between them. The CDR3 has 12 residues. Germline CDR1 and CDR2: SQVTM and ANQGSEA. For the CDR3, the DNA is TGCAGCGTTGATGTCGTGAACACTGAAGCTTTCTTT. Its translation is CSVDVVNTEAFF. Looking up the rest from reference TRBV29-1 and TRBJ1-1 gives the full variable domain: SAVISQKPSRDICQRGTSLTIQCQVDSQVTMMFWYRQQPGQSLTLIATANQGSEATYESGFVIDKFPISRPNLTFSTLTVSNMSPEDSSIYLCSVDVVNTEAFFGQGTRLTVV.

V usage is TRBV7-9 and J usage is TRBJ1-2; D gene ambiguous. Trimming took off 5 bases at V and 4 bases at J, with 11 bases between the two ends. CDR3 size: 13 residues. CDR1 and CDR2 (germline): SEHNR, FQNEAQ (reference sequence). In DNA, the CDR3 is TGTGCCAGCAGCGCCACCGACTCCTATGGCTACACCTTC. It is translated as CASSATDSYGYTF.

The J gene is TRBJ1-1, the V gene TRBV14; D is uncertain. V was pared by 0 bases and J by 5 bases, with 13 bases between. This CDR3 has 15 residues. CDR1 SGHDN and CDR2 FVKESK come from the germline V gene. The CDR3 is CASSQDPMVGTEAFF. CDR3 DNA: TGTGCCAGCAGCCAAGACCCAATGGTGGGAACTGAAGCTTTCTTT.

The chain links TRBV5-6 to TRBJ2-1; D is unclear. The CDR3 spans 14 residues. The V end lost 1 base, the J end lost 7 bases, and 12 bases lay between the germline ends. Looked up from germline, CDR1 is SGHDT and CDR2 is YYEEEE. The CDR3 sequence is CASSLFESMNEQFF. DNA of the CDR3: TGTGCCAGCAGCTTGTTTGAGAGCATGAATGAGCAGTTCTTC.

This chain uses TRBV7-9 with TRBJ2-1, with 8 bases that match TRBD1. V shed 5 bases and J 5 bases; nucleotides not matched to a gene: 11. The CDR3 loop spans 16 amino acids. The germline gives CDR1 SEHNR, CDR2 FQNEAQ (reference sequence). As DNA, the CDR3 is TGTGCCAGCAGCCCCAAGAGGCAGGGGGCCGACAATGAGCAGTTCTTC. This sequence encodes CASSPKRQGADNEQFF.

The chain has TRBV5-1 and TRBJ1-1; TRBD1 might be the D (5 bases). CDR1 and CDR2 from the germline V gene are SGHRS and YFSETQ. V was cut by 4 bases and J by 1 base, with 17 bases left in between. This CDR3 has 16 amino acids. CDR3 coding DNA: TGCGCCAGCAGCCCCGACGGTGGAGGGGCGAACACTGAAGCTTTCTTT. It translates to CASSPDGGGANTEAFF.

The V and J genes are TRBV11-2 and TRBJ2-3, with 7 bases matching TRBD1. V lost 5 bases, J lost 3 bases, and 17 bases stayed unmatched. CDR3 length equals 18 residues. Germline V lookup: CDR1 SGHAT, CDR2 FQNNGV. CDR3 nucleotide sequence: TGTGCCAGCAGCCGATATAGGGCCGACAGGGTTGTTACAGATACGCAGTATTTT. Translation: CASSRYRADRVVTDTQYF.

The genes are TRBV3-1 and TRBJ2-7; D is possibly TRBD2 (6 bases). Per the germline V gene, CDR1 is LGHDT and CDR2 is YNNKEL (reference sequence). The CDR3 is 12 residues long. Trimming took off 6 bases at V and 9 bases at J, with 15 bases between the two ends. In DNA, the CDR3 is TGTGCCAGCAGAGGGCGGGAAGGTGCGCAGTACTTC. Translating it yields CASRGREGAQYF.

The chain joins TRBV4-3 to TRBJ2-5; 7 bases agree with TRBD1. Unmatched junction bases numbered 12, after V lost 2 bases and J lost 3 bases. The CDR3 sequence is 17 residues long. Looked up from germline, CDR1 is LGHNA and CDR2 is YSLEER. The CDR3 spells CASSQLRQGVGEETQYF. CDR3 DNA sequence: TGCGCCAGCAGCCAACTTAGACAGGGTGTCGGGGAAGAGACCCAGTACTTC.

The J gene is TRBJ2-1, the V gene TRBV6-5; no clear D. CDR3 length: 13 amino acids. Looked up from germline, CDR1 is MNHEY and CDR2 is SVGAGI. V was shortened by 4 bases and J by 8 bases, with 12 bases between the two germline ends. The CDR3 DNA sequence: TGTGCCAGCAGTTCTGGTAACCTCGATGAGCAGTTCTTC. Residues: CASSSGNLDEQFF.

V is TRBV5-6 and J is TRBJ2-1, with D possibly called TRBD1 or TRBD2 (6 bases each). The length of the CDR3 is 15 residues. In germline, CDR1 is SGHDT, CDR2 YYEEEE. V was cut by 1 base and J by 6 bases, with 14 bases left in between. The CDR3 region has the DNA TGTGCCAGCAGCTTGAGGGGGGCCCCCCGCAATGAGCAGTTCTTC. It codes for CASSLRGAPRNEQFF.

The V gene is TRBV9, the J gene TRBJ2-1; D may be TRBD2 (5 bases). CDR1 is SGDLS and CDR2 is YYNGEE in the germline V gene. V lost 3 bases and J lost 10, with 11 bases in between. The CDR3 is made up of 12 amino acids. CDR3 nucleotides: TGTGCCAGCAGCGAGGTTGGGGAGGAGCAGTTCTTC. Protein: CASSEVGEEQFF.

V gene TRBV2 combines with J gene TRBJ2-3; 14 bases are a match to TRBD2. Germline CDR1 and CDR2: SNHLY and FYNNEI. The CDR3 extends over 18 amino acids. Losses at the gene ends were 6 bases for V and 0 bases for J; bases not matched to a gene: 8. CDR3 residues: CASRRQGLAGASTDTQYF. The CDR3 coding sequence is TGTGCCAGCAGAAGACAGGGACTAGCGGGGGCTAGCACAGATACGCAGTATTTT.

This clonotype showed up just a few times. The chain uses TRBV6-1 and TRBJ2-6; D is unresolved. Deletions cut 8 bases from V and 1 base from J, with 6 bases between. Germline values: CDR1 MNHNS, CDR2 SASEGT. The CDR3 runs 13 residues. CDR3 amino acids: CASERSGANVLTF. For the CDR3, the DNA is TGTGCCAGCGAACGGTCTGGGGCCAACGTCCTGACTTTC.

CDR3: CASRVHVWAGNTEAFF. The CDR3 coding sequence is TGTGCCAGCAGGGTACATGTATGGGCGGGGAACACTGAAGCTTTCTTT. The V call is TRBV6-2 or TRBV6-3, the J call TRBJ1-1, with D unresolved. This CDR3 has 16 residues. The germline V and J ends were trimmed by 6 bases and 1 base, with 18 bases remaining between them. The germline V gene encodes CDR1 MNHEY and CDR2 SVGEGT.

The chain has TRBV20-1 and TRBJ2-3, with D tentatively TRBD1 (6 bases). Per the germline V gene, CDR1 is DFQATT and CDR2 is SNEGSKA (reference sequence). The CDR3 loop spans 14 amino acids. V gave up 6 bases and J gave up 1 base, with 14 bases separating them. The CDR3 spells CSAPGAGGTDTQYF. CDR3 sequence (DNA): TGCAGTGCCCCCGGCGCAGGGGGCACAGATACGCAGTATTTT.

The V call is TRBV18, the J call TRBJ2-7; perhaps TRBD1 as D (5 bases). Trimming pared 2 bases from V and 5 bases from J, leaving 16 bases between. CDR1 KGHSH and CDR2 LQKENI come from the germline V gene. The CDR3 has 15 amino acids. CDR3 DNA sequence: TGTGCCAGCTCACCATTCTCAGGGCCGGGCGACGAGCAGTACTTC. Residues: CASSPFSGPGDEQYF.

The chain recombines TRBV5-6 with TRBJ2-1; 13 bases map to TRBD2. CDR1 is SGHDT and CDR2 is YYEEEE in the germline V gene. The CDR3 is 17 amino acids. V lost 3 bases and J lost 2; bases outside the gene matches: 5. The CDR3 DNA reads as TGTGCCAGCAGCTCGCCGGGACTAGCGGGGCCCTACAATGAGCAGTTCTTC. Translation: CASSSPGLAGPYNEQFF. The whole variable domain, filled in from reference TRBV5-6 and TRBJ2-1, reads DAGVTQSPTHLIKTRGQQVTLRCSPKSGHDTVSWYQQALGQGPQFIFQYYEEEERQRGNFPDRFSGHQFPNYSSELNVNALLLGDSALYLCASSSPGLAGPYNEQFFGPGTRLTVL.

The rearrangement links TRBV28 to TRBJ1-2; 7 bases map to TRBD1. V was clipped by 4 bases and J by 8 bases; unmatched bases: 7. The V gene's germline CDR1 is MDHEN and CDR2 SYDVKM. The CDR3 is 13 amino acids. The CDR3 here is CASSYLGQAGYTF. CDR3 nucleotide sequence: TGTGCCAGCAGTTACCTTGGACAGGCCGGCTACACCTTC.